This is a list of T cell receptor beta chains from one sample in a study of graft-versus-host responses after intestinal transplantation. Libraries were prepared by immunoSEQ multiplex PCR; TCRdb keeps only in-frame clonotypes and omits some of them. This table holds 130,000 or so clones, about 93% found once. No antigens are known for them. Source: unstimulated CD4+ T cells sorted from spleen or lymph node cells, taken before intestinal transplant. The receptors were sampled from a human donor who received an intestinal transplant. Both conserved end residues are part of each CDR3. The order of the fields is CDR3 length, D gene, J gene, V gene, clone size, CDR3 protein, CDR3 DNA. D genes are given only for firm matches. Size values are once, few and many counts, or a class for expanded clones, and some rows have none.

14	NA	TRBJ2-5	TRBV5-8	NA	CASSPSPGQETQYF	TGTGCCAGCAGCCCTAGCCCGGGACAAGAGACCCAGTACTTC
14	NA	TRBJ2-3	TRBV21-1	NA	CARATDRITDTQYF	TGTGCCAGGGCGACAGACCGAATTACAGATACGCAGTATTTT
18	TRBD1	TRBJ2-7	TRBV7-2	NA	CASSLRTGDDLSNYEQYF	TGTGCCAGCAGCTTAAGGACAGGGGATGACTTGAGCAATTACGAGCAGTACTTC
11	NA	TRBJ2-1	TRBV28	once	CATEGGAEQFF	TGTGCCACAGAAGGGGGGGCTGAGCAGTTCTTC
15	NA	TRBJ2-2	TRBV4-1	NA	CASSQAGGYTGELFF	TGCGCCAGCAGCCAAGCAGGGGGGTACACCGGGGAGCTGTTTTTT
15	TRBD1	TRBJ2-2	TRBV6-5	once	CASSSPTGPAGELFF	TGTGCCAGCAGTTCCCCGACAGGGCCGGCCGGGGAGCTGTTTTTT
14	NA	TRBJ2-1	TRBV7-9	NA	CASSPLGPPSEQFF	TGTGCCAGCAGCCCCCTAGGGCCCCCCAGTGAGCAGTTCTTC
13	NA	TRBJ2-1	TRBV10-3	NA	CAISNGAYNEQFF	TGTGCCATCAGTAATGGGGCCTACAATGAGCAGTTCTTC
16	TRBD2	TRBJ2-1	TRBV15	NA	CATSRETSGVSNEQFF	TGTGCCACCAGCAGAGAGACTAGCGGCGTTTCCAATGAGCAGTTCTTC
15	NA	TRBJ2-5	TRBV5-1	NA	CASSLRGDGQETQYF	TGCGCCAGCAGCTTGAGGGGGGACGGTCAAGAGACCCAGTACTTC
13	NA	TRBJ1-4	TRBV18	NA	CASSPDDRLKLFF	TGTGCCAGCTCACCAGACGACAGGCTTAAACTGTTTTTT